The rows below give T cell receptor beta chains drawn from one sample of a study of T cell repertoires in aging, cancer and after chemotherapy. In TCRdb, the multiplex PCR reads were re-called with MiXCR into one record per CDR3 protein. The table includes several thousand distinct CDR3 sequences, around 28% detected once. Sequences were obtained from blood. These receptors were obtained from a human donor with a solid tumor. CDR3s include the opening cysteine and the closing phenylalanine or tryptophan. The order of the fields is J gene, V gene, CDR3 protein.

TRBJ1-2 | TRBV5-4 | CASRTVGISYGYTF
TRBJ2-1 | TRBV5-1 | CASSITSGNNEQFF
TRBJ1-4 | TRBV6-1 | CASSMSAYNEKLFF
TRBJ1-5 | TRBV20-1 | CSAQQAGARENQPQHF
TRBJ1-2 | TRBV6-1 | CASSLEGPTNYGYTF
TRBJ2-7 | TRBV6-5 | CASSEPGTGGDEQYF
TRBJ2-7 | TRBV5-4 | CASSLAGGVHGQWSYEQYF
TRBJ2-5 | TRBV12-3/TRBV12-4 | CASSLVSEETQYF
TRBJ2-3 | TRBV6-6 | CASSYGQGADTQYF
TRBJ1-5 | TRBV29-1 | CSAGQGENQPQHF
TRBJ2-4 | TRBV12-3/TRBV12-4 | CASSFWGAAAYF
TRBJ1-2 | TRBV6-5 | CASSYGRAVGYTF
TRBJ1-4 | TRBV5-1 | CASSLSGTEEKLFF
TRBJ1-5 | TRBV10-3 | CAISEQGATQPQHF
TRBJ2-2 | TRBV7-9 | CASSLEVGELFF